Sequencing of this T cell receptor (beta chain) was carried out in a study of shared clonotypes between healthy human individuals. This clone was recorded only once. What it binds is unknown. This CDR3 is also generated by other DNA sequences in the sample. Recent vaccinations or acute infections were absent in the healthy HIV-negative adult donors. Whole-study findings and limits: With a handful of donors compared, about 5.2% of naive CD4 clonotypes were shared.

The protocol was immunoSEQ multiplex PCR, while the TCRdb copy is restricted to in-frame clones and leaves out a portion. The repertoire includes about 1.1 million clones, 70% to 80% of them detected once, and 0.61% sits in the top ten. V dropped 3 bases and J dropped 7; count of bases not matched to a gene: 3. The V gene's germline CDR1 is SGHTA and CDR2 FQGTGA. The CDR3 has 13 amino acids. The genes are TRBV7-3 and TRBJ2-1, with 7 bases aligning to TRBD2. The sequence came from a young man in good health. Some clones in this sample may be carry-over from other donors' samples. The sample was memory CD4+ T cells from PBMCs. Regarding subset: CD45RA-negative fraction. The CDR3 DNA is TGTGCCAGCAGCTTGCTAGCGGCTAATGAGCAGTTCTTC. It is translated as CASSLLAANEQFF.